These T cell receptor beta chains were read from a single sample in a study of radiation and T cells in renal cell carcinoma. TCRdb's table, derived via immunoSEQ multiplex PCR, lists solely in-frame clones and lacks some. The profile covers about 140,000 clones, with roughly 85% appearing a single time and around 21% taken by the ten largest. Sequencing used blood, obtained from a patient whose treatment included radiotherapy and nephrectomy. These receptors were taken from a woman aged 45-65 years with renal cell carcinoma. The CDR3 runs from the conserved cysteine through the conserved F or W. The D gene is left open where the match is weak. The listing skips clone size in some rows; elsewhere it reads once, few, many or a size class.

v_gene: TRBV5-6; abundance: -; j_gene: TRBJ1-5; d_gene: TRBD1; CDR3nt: TGTGCCAGCAGCTTGCAGGACAGGGATGATCAGCCCCAGCATTTT; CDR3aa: CASSLQDRDDQPQHF
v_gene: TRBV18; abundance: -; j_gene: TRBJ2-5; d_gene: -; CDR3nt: TGTGCCAGCTCCCCGGGACTTCCGGGGATGGAGACCCAGTACTTC; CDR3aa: CASSPGLPGMETQYF
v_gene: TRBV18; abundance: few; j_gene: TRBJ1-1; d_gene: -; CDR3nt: TGTGCCAGCTCGCAAGCGGCCCGGTATGACACTGAAGCTTTCTTT; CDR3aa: CASSQAARYDTEAFF
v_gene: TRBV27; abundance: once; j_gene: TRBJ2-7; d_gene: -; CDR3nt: TGTGCCAGCCGGAGAGTGGGCTACGAGCAGTACTTC; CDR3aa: CASRRVGYEQYF
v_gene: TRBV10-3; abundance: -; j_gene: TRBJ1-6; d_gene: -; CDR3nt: TGTGCCACCGGGGAGGAGTCACCCCTCCACTTT; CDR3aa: CATGEESPLHF
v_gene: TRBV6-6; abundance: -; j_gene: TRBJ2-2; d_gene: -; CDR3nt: TGTGCCAGCAGTTACTCTAGGGAAGGGGTCGGGGAGCTGTTTTTT; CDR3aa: CASSYSREGVGELFF
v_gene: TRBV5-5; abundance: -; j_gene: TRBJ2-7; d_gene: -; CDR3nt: TGTGCCAGCAGCGCCGGGACGAACTACGAGCAGTACTTC; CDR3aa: CASSAGTNYEQYF
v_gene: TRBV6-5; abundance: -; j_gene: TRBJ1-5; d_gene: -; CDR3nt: TGTGCCAGCAGGGGTTCGGGCAATCAGCCCCAGCATTTT; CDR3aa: CASRGSGNQPQHF
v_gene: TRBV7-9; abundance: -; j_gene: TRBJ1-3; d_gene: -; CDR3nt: TGTGCCAGTCCCTCTGGAGACACCATATATTTT; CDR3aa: CASPSGDTIYF
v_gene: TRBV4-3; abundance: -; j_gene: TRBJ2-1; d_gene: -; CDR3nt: TGCGCCAGCAGCCAAGGTTCCTACAATGAGCAGTTCTTC; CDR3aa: CASSQGSYNEQFF
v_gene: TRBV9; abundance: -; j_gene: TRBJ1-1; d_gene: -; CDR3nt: TGTGCCAGCAGCTTCGGGACTGGTCCGGATTACACTGAAGCTTTCTTT; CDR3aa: CASSFGTGPDYTEAFF
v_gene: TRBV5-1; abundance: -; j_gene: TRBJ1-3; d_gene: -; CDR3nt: TGCGCCAGCAGCTTGGGCGCAGCAAACACCATATATTTT; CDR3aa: CASSLGAANTIYF
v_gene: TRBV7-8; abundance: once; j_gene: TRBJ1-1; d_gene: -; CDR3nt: TGTGCCAGCAGCCCCGTATCAGAGAACACTGAAGCTTTCTTT; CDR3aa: CASSPVSENTEAFF
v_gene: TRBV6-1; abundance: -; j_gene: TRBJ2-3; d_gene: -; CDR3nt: TGTGCCAGCAGTGTACAGGGGAGGGATACGCAGTATTTT; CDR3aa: CASSVQGRDTQYF
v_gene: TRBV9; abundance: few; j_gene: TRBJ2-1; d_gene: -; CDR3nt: TGTGCCAGCAGCGTAGGGGGAACATTCAGCAATGAGCAGTTCTTC; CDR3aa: CASSVGGTFSNEQFF
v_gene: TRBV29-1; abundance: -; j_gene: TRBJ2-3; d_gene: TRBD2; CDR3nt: TGCAGCGTGTACAGGGCTAGCGGGATGACAGATACGCAGTATTTT; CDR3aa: CSVYRASGMTDTQYF
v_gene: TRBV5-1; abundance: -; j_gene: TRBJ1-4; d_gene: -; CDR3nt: TGCGCCAGCAGCAGTTCCGGGCTTAATGAAAAACTGTTTTTT; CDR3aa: CASSSSGLNEKLFF
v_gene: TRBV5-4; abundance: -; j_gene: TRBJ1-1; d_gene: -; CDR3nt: TGTGCCAGCAGCTGGGGGTCCCAGGGCATGAACACTGAAGCTTTCTTT; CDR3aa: CASSWGSQGMNTEAFF
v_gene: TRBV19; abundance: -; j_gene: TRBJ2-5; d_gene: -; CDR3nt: TGTGCCAGTAGAACACAGGGAATCGAGACCCAGTACTTC; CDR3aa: CASRTQGIETQYF
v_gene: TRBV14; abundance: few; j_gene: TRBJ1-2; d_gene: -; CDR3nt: TGTGCCAGCAGCCAAGCGTCTGGGTCCTATGGCTACACCTTC; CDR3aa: CASSQASGSYGYTF
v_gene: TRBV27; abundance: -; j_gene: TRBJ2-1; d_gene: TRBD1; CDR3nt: TGTGCCAGCAGTTCGGAATCCGGGACAGGGCCCTACAATGAGCAGTTCTTC; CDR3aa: CASSSESGTGPYNEQFF
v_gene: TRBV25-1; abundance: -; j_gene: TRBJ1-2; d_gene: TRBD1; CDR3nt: TGTGCCAGCACCCCCGGGACAGTTAATGGCTACACCTTC; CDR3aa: CASTPGTVNGYTF
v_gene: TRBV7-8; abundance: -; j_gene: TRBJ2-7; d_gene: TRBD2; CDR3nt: TGTGCCAGCAGCCTAGGGTTCCGGGGGGAATCCTACGAGCAGTACTTC; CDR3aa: CASSLGFRGESYEQYF
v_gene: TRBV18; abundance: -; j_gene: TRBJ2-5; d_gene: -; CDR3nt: TGTGCCAGCTCACCACCCGAAGGGGGCCAAGAGACCCAGTACTTC; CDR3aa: CASSPPEGGQETQYF
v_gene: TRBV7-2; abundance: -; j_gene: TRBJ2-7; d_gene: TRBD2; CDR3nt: TGTGCCAGCAGCTTAGAAAGCGGGAGCTTCTACGAGCAGTACTTC; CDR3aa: CASSLESGSFYEQYF
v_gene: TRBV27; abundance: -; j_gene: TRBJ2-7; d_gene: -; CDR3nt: TGTGCCAGCACCCCCGATAGGGGAGAGCAGTACTTC; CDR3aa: CASTPDRGEQYF
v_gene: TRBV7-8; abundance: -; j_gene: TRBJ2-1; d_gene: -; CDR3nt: TGTGCCAGCAGCTTAGGCCGGGACCCCTCCCTCAATGAGCAGTTCTTC; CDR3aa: CASSLGRDPSLNEQFF
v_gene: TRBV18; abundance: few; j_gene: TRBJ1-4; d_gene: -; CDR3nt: TGTGCCAGCTCACAGGGGTATCGTGAAAAACTGTTTTTT; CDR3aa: CASSQGYREKLFF
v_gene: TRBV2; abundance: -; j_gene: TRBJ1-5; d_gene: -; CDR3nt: TGTGCCAGCAGTGAGACCACAGGAACAGGTATCATAGGGCCCCAGCATTTT; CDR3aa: CASSETTGTGIIGPQHF